Listed here is a single T cell receptor beta chain. Its cognate antigen is unknown. TCRdb reprocessed the reads via MiXCR and lists one record per CDR3 protein. The table lists approximately 1,000,000 distinct CDR3 sequences, more than 25% of them singletons. Germline CDR1 is MNHEY and CDR2 is SVGAGI. This CDR3 has 15 amino acids. The V end lost 3 bases, the J end lost 3 bases, and 11 bases lay between the germline ends. The data were taken from a study of T cell repertoires in cytomegalovirus infection. Points from the study as a whole: The cumulative frequency of public TCR beta families identified carriers of CMV plus the relevant HLA.

The TCR comes from a human donor in good health (CMV status not recorded). Some clones in this sample may be carry-over from other donors' samples. The chain couples TRBV6-5 to TRBJ2-2; D might be TRBD2 (6 bases). The sequencing used cultured CD8+ T cells from PBMCs, collected from culture after CMV antigen stimulation. This chain's CDR3 is CASSYAGRYTGELFF. CDR3 sequence (DNA): TGTGCCAGCAGTTATGCGGGACGGTACACCGGGGAGCTGTTTTTT.